The 9 T cell receptor beta chains given below trace back to one sample, sequenced in a study of radiation and T cells in renal cell carcinoma. Indicated treatment: 15 Gy SBRT to primary tumor, nephrectomy 4 weeks later. The data were produced by immunoSEQ multiplex PCR, yet TCRdb's version contains in-frame clones alone and is incomplete. The sample records about 9,200 clones, about 60% being singletons. The material sequenced was tumor tissue, taken from a patient whose treatment included radiotherapy and nephrectomy. Receptor source: a man aged 55 to 69 with renal cell carcinoma.

The V gene is TRBV5-1, the J gene TRBJ1-2; 7 bases are a match to TRBD1. Losses at the gene ends were 3 bases for V and 0 bases for J; bases not matched to a gene: 5. This CDR3 spans 15 amino acids. Germline V gene sequence: CDR1 SGHRS, CDR2 YFSETQ. This CDR3 reads CASSWGTVSNYGYTF. For the CDR3, the DNA is TGCGCCAGCAGCTGGGGGACAGTTTCTAACTATGGCTACACCTTC.

V gene TRBV6-1 combines with J gene TRBJ1-2, with D hard to call. Germline lookup yields CDR1 MNHNS and CDR2 SASEGT. The CDR3 covers 14 residues. V was cut by 7 bases and J by 4 bases, with 16 bases left in between. CDR3 protein: CASNYQGASYGYTF. The CDR3 coding sequence is TGTGCCAGCAACTACCAAGGTGCCTCCTATGGCTACACCTTC.

V usage is TRBV2 and J usage is TRBJ2-7, with D perhaps matching TRBD1 (6 bases). Trimming pared 2 bases from V and 0 bases from J, leaving 8 bases between. This CDR3 is built from 14 residues. Looked up from germline, CDR1 is SNHLY and CDR2 is FYNNEI. CDR3 nucleotides: TGTGCCAGCAGTGAATGGGACAACTCCTACGAGCAGTACTTC. Amino acids: CASSEWDNSYEQYF.

The CDR3 loop reads CASSIDLSRGFYEQYF. The CDR3 region has the DNA TGTGCCAGTAGTATCGACCTTAGCCGTGGTTTCTACGAGCAGTACTTC. This chain connects TRBV19 to TRBJ2-7; D remains ambiguous. The CDR3 extends over 16 amino acids. Germline lookup yields CDR1 LNHDA and CDR2 SQIVND (reference sequence). V lost 3 bases and J lost 3, with 18 bases in between.

The chain is built from TRBV7-2 and TRBJ2-7, with 9 bases lining up with TRBD2. Trimming took 3 bases from V and 1 from J; bases not matched to a gene: 4. Germline V gives CDR1 SGHTA, CDR2 FQGNSA. CDR3 length equals 15 residues. In nucleotides, the CDR3 is TGTGCCAGCAGCTTGTTAGCGGGAGAGTCCTACGAGCAGTACTTC. This codes for CASSLLAGESYEQYF.

V and J are TRBV30 and TRBJ2-7, with 8 bases that match TRBD2. The CDR3 totals 16 residues. Germline CDR1 reads GTSNPN; CDR2 reads SVGIG (reference sequence). Trimming removed 2 bases from V and 3 bases from J; junction bases left unmatched: 12. The CDR3 region is CAWSKAGVPTSYEQYF. CDR3 bases: TGTGCCTGGAGTAAAGCGGGAGTTCCAACTAGCTACGAGCAGTACTTC.

The chain recombines TRBV7-8 with TRBJ1-1, with 7 bases that match TRBD1. The ends lost 1 base at V and 5 bases at J; junction bases unmatched: 4. CDR3 length: 14 amino acids. CDR1 SGHVS and CDR2 FQNEAQ come from the germline V gene. CDR3 in amino acids: CASSLGQGRTEAFF. For the CDR3, the DNA is TGTGCCAGCAGCTTAGGACAGGGCAGGACTGAAGCTTTCTTT.

V usage is TRBV11-2 and J usage is TRBJ2-7, with D perhaps given as TRBD1 or TRBD2 (5 bases each). The ends were cut back, 3 bases at V and 4 bases at J, with 10 bases in the middle. Looked up from germline, CDR1 is SGHAT and CDR2 is FQNNGV. CDR3 length equals 13 residues. CDR3 in DNA: TGTGCCAGCAGCTTGGGGGACGGGTACGAGCAGTACTTC. Translating gives CASSLGDGYEQYF.

The chain combines TRBV6-1 with TRBJ2-3; the D is unclear. Germline CDR1 reads MNHNS; CDR2 reads SASEGT. V was clipped by 6 bases and J by 6 bases, with 7 bases between them. The CDR3 extends over 11 amino acids. CDR3 sequence reads: CASSQSDTQYF. CDR3 nucleotide sequence: TGTGCCAGCAGCCAGAGCGATACGCAGTATTTT.